This T cell receptor beta chain was sequenced for a study of radiation and T cells in renal cell carcinoma. Study outcomes and limitations: In blood, top tumor clones expanded by 2 weeks, shrinking by 4.

V was pared by 4 bases and J by 4 bases, with 8 bases of the junction left unmatched. This CDR3 has 16 amino acids. Germline V gene sequence: CDR1 MNHEY, CDR2 SVGAGI. Time point specified: blood 4 weeks post-SBRT, at nephrectomy. Specified treatment: 15 Gy SBRT to primary tumor, nephrectomy 4 weeks later. After SBRT, blood was collected at 2 and 4 weeks, plus baseline. The tumor was a clear cell renal cell carcinoma. The protocol was immunoSEQ multiplex PCR, while the TCRdb copy is restricted to in-frame clones and leaves out a portion. Counted here are 60,000 to 95,000 clones, around four fifths occurring once; the ten biggest clones make up more than 2%. On this clone: Its antigen is undetermined.

Sequenced material: blood, taken from a patient whose treatment included radiotherapy and nephrectomy. This chain uses TRBV6-5 with TRBJ2-5; 11 bases map to TRBD1. This clonotype was sampled from a woman in her sixties or seventies with renal cell carcinoma. This CDR3 reads CASSSVTGTGGETQYF. In nucleotides, the CDR3 is TGTGCCAGCAGTTCCGTAACCGGGACAGGGGGAGAGACCCAGTACTTC.